The entry that follows covers one TCR beta chain sequence. The clone's antigen remains unknown. Base qualities are not recorded, but no much larger clone differs from it by a single base. The data are from a study of blood T cell repertoires in COVID-19 (dated by TCRdb to between 2020 and 2021). Looking at the study overall: Samples covering the acute and convalescent phases of COVID-19 were provided by collaborators in the United States, Italy and Spain. The prospective study material was composed of cDNA or gDNA derived from T cells, B-cell-depleted T cells, or PBMCs. Subjects who had been exposed to COVID-19, were actively infected with it, or had recovered from it provided the deeply sampled blood TCRbeta repertoires that made up the dataset. The repertoires were released in a freely available public database intended as a resource for research on the immune response to SARS-CoV-2. The samples were drawn from two sources: the first 160 participants of the ongoing ImmuneRACE study, and 1,000 to 1,500 subjects contributed by 6 global collaborators. Nearly every sample came with metadata listing a de-identified subject ID, COVID-19 status, age in years and sex. Where available, HLA class I and class II types were taken from metadata supplied by the sample provider and were not determined by assay-based typing.

The immunoSEQ Assay, a bias-controlled multiplex PCR, was used to amplify TCRbeta CDR3 regions from genomic DNA. As for how the authors treated the data: Nucleated cell counts per sample were estimated from amplification of reference gene primers within the assay. Sequence reads were collapsed and filtered to measure the absolute abundance of every unique TCRbeta CDR3 rearrangement. Productive Simpson clonality was computed per sample as the square root of Simpson's diversity index over productive rearrangements. TCRdb stores this immuneACCESS table with in-frame sequences only. Part of the clones is absent; in the studies checked, under half of the shortfall reflects unresolved V genes, and no reason is known for the rest. V, J and clone size reflect that table, while D and trimming were determined from the DNA. The sample table contains around 450,000 clones; only one count was recorded for 87% of them. In total, the top ten clones hold 0.7% of the sample.

Trimming takes 4 bases from V and 2 bases from J, and the germline ends sit 6 bases apart. The CDR3 runs 13 residues from the cysteine to the phenylalanine. Solely the CDR3 DNA is kept, with 39 bases framed from the first base. CDR1 is given as LGHDT and CDR2 as YNNKEL, both from the germline V gene (reference sequence). On the study overall, not on this receptor specifically: The amount of clinical and demographic metadata varied by source and participant and was provided uncurated.

Participants in the prospective study were enrolled through a virtual design, were aged roughly 18 to 100 years, and lived in 24 United States geographic areas. In the prospective study, participants were assigned to cohorts based on the clinical history participants reported in a screening survey and a study questionnaire. ImmuneRACE Cohort 3 recovered participants were defined by two consecutive negative NP/OP PCR tests, healthcare professional clearance, or symptom resolution. In the prospective study, mobile phlebotomists collected whole blood, serum and a nasopharyngeal or oropharyngeal swab from each participant. Additional blood draws and questionnaires over an approximately 2-month period could optionally be provided by prospective study participants. Before DNA extraction, prospective study blood samples were shipped either frozen or at room temperature.

The sequence was collected from a young woman who had recovered from COVID-19. The rearranged chain carries TRBV3-1 (or the pseudogene TRBV3-2) and TRBJ2-1; no D gene call is confident. The material sequenced was PBMCs or T cells enriched from blood (not recorded which). This receptor carries the CDR3 CASSPFPYNEQFF. The DNA reads as follows: TGTGCCAGCAGCCCTTTTCCCTACAATGAGCAGTTCTTC.